The present entry profiles one T cell receptor (beta chain) with its context. TCRdb redid the calling of the RT-PCR reads with MiXCR, one entry per CDR3 protein. The sample has more than 600,000 distinct CDR3 sequences, 14% seen once. With 8 bases removed from V and 0 bases from J, the gap between germline ends came to 14 bases. Germline lookup yields CDR1 MDHEN and CDR2 SYDVKM. This CDR3 has 15 amino acids. This clonotype was sampled from a female donor in good health, serving as a healthy control. Source material: memory CD4+ T cells from blood. J is TRBJ1-5 and V is TRBV28, with D unresolved. In nucleotides, the CDR3 is TGTGCCAGCTGTGGGTCGACCTATAGCAATCAGCCCCAGCATTTT. Translation: CASCGSTYSNQPQHF.